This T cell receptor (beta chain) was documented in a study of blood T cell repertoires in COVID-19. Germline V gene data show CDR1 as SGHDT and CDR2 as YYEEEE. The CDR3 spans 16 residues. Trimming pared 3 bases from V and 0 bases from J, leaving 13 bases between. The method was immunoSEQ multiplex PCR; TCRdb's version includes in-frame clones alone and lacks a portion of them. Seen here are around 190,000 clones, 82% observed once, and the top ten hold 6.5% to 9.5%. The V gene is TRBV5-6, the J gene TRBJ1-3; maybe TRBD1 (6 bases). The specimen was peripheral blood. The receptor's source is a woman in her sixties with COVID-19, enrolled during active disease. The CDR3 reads CASSWMTGLSGNTIYF. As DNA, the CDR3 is TGTGCCAGCAGCTGGATGACAGGCCTCTCTGGAAACACCATATATTTT.